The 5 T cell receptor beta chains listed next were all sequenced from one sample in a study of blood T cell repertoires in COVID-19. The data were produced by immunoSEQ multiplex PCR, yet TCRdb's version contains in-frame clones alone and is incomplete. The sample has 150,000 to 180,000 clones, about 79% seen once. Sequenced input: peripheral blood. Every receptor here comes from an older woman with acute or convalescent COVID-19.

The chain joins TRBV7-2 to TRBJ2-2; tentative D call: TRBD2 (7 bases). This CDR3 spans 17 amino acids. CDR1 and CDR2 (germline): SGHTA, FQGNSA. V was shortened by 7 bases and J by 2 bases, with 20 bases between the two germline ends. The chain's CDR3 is CASTPWAGALNTGELFF. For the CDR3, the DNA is TGTGCCAGCACCCCTTGGGCGGGGGCCCTTAACACCGGGGAGCTGTTTTTT.

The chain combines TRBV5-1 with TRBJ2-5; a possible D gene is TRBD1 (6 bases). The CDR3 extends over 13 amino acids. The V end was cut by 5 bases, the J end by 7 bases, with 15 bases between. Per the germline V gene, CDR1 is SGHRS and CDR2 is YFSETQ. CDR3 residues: CASRLTQGRTQYF. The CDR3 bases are TGCGCCAGCAGGCTCACACAGGGAAGGACCCAGTACTTC.

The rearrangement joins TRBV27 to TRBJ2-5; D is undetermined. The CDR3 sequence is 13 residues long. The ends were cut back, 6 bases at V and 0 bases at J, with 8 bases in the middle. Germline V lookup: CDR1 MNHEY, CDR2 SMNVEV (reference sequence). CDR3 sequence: CASRGWDQETQYF. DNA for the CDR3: TGTGCCAGCAGGGGCTGGGACCAAGAGACCCAGTACTTC.

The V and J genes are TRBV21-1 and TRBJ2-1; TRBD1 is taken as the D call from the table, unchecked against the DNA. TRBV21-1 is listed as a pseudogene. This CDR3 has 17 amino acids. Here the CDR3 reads CASSSGGQAHSYNEQFF. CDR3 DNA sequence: TGTGCCAGCAGCAGCGGAGGACAGGCTCACTCCTACAATGAGCAGTTCTTC.

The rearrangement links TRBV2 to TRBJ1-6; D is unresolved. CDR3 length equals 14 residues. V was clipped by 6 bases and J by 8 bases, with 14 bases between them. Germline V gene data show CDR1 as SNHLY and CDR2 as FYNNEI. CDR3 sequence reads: CASSANIPYSPLHF. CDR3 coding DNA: TGTGCCAGCAGCGCCAACATACCTTATTCACCCCTCCACTTT.